This T cell receptor beta chain was identified in a study of blood T cell repertoires in COVID-19. The data were produced by immunoSEQ multiplex PCR, yet TCRdb's version contains in-frame clones alone and is incomplete. The data hold more than 300,000 clones, with 85% to 95% observed a single time. Which cohort a participant joined came from the clinical history participants gave. Germline V lookup: CDR1 SGHDT, CDR2 YYEEEE. V was clipped by 3 bases and J by 1 base; unmatched bases: 2. The CDR3 extends over 16 amino acids. The sample comprised PBMCs or T cells enriched from blood (not recorded which). The sequence came from a woman aged 25-40 years who had been exposed to COVID-19. V usage is TRBV5-6 and J usage is TRBJ2-7; 15 bases are shared with TRBD2. CDR3 nucleotides: TGTGCCAGCAGCTGGGGACTAGCGGGGGGATCCTACGAGCAGTACTTC. Encoded protein: CASSWGLAGGSYEQYF.